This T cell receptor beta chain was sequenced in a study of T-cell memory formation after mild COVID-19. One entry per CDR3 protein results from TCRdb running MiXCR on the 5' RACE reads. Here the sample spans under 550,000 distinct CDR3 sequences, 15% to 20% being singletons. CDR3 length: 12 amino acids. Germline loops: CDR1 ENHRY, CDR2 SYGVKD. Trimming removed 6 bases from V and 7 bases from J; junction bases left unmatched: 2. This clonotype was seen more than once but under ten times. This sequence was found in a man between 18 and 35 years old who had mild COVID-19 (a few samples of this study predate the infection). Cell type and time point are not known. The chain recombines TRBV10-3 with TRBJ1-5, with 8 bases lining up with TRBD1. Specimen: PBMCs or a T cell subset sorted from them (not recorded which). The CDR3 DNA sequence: TGTGCCATCAGGGACAGGGAACAGCCCCAGCATTTT. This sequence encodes CAIRDREQPQHF.